The rows below give T cell receptor beta chains drawn from one sample of a study of blood T cell repertoires in COVID-19. Clones were read by immunoSEQ multiplex PCR, and TCRdb kept only the in-frame ones, dropping some. The repertoire holds about 110,000 clones, with more than 80% as singletons. Sequences were obtained from peripheral blood. The receptors originated from a woman aged 55-69 years with acute or convalescent COVID-19. Each CDR3 is given with its conserved first and last residue. D genes are given only for firm matches. Size values are once, few and many counts, or a class for expanded clones, and some rows have none.

J gene,clone size,D gene,V gene,CDR3 DNA,CDR3 protein
TRBJ2-2,.,.,TRBV5-6,TGTGCCAGCTCTAAGTTTCTGGAGTCGGCGAACACCGGGGAGCTGTTTTTT,CASSKFLESANTGELFF
TRBJ2-5,.,TRBD2,TRBV5-1,TGCGCCACCACCAGACTAGCGGTGCTTGGAGAGACCCAGTACTTC,CATTRLAVLGETQYF
TRBJ1-1,.,.,TRBV12-5,TGTGCTAGTGGTTTGGCCGGGGACACTGAAGCTTTCTTT,CASGLAGDTEAFF
TRBJ2-2,once,.,TRBV6-6,TGTGCCAGCAGTGGAGGAAACACCGGGGAGCTGTTTTTT,CASSGGNTGELFF
TRBJ1-4,once,TRBD1,TRBV11-2,TGTGCCAGCAGCAGGTGGACAGGCCTTAATGAAAAACTGTTTTTT,CASSRWTGLNEKLFF
TRBJ2-4,.,TRBD1,TRBV5-3,TGTGCCAGAAGCCGGGACAGGTCAGCCAAAAACATTCAGTACTTC,CARSRDRSAKNIQYF
TRBJ1-3,few,TRBD1,TRBV14,TGTGCCAGCAGCCACCGGACAGGGGCGCTTGGAAACACCATATATTTT,CASSHRTGALGNTIYF
TRBJ1-5,.,.,TRBV4-1,TGCGCCAGCAGCCGGGCAGTTGATGGCAATCAGCCCCAGCATTTT,CASSRAVDGNQPQHF
TRBJ1-3,.,.,TRBV7-9,TGTGCCAGCAGCTTAGACATCTCTGGAAACACCATATATTTT,CASSLDISGNTIYF
TRBJ2-7,.,.,TRBV11-2,TGTGCCAGCAGCCTGAACAGAGAGGAGCAGTACTTC,CASSLNREEQYF
TRBJ2-7,.,TRBD2,TRBV25-1,TGTGCCAGCAGTTTAGCGGGAGGCCCGGAAAACGAGCAGTACTTC,CASSLAGGPENEQYF
TRBJ1-5,.,.,TRBV7-9,TGTGCCAGCAGCTTCACAGGGCTGGAGCCCCAGCATTTT,CASSFTGLEPQHF
TRBJ1-4,once,TRBD1,TRBV5-1,TGCGCCAGCAGCTTACAGGGGGCGGAGGAAAAACTGTTTTTT,CASSLQGAEEKLFF
TRBJ1-4,.,TRBD1,TRBV18,TGTGCCAGCTCACCAACTAAGACAGGGGCAGAAAAACTGTTTTTT,CASSPTKTGAEKLFF
TRBJ2-5,.,TRBD2,TRBV7-2,TGTGCCAGCAGCTTCAGCTTGAGCGGGGCGACCCAGTACTTC,CASSFSLSGATQYF
TRBJ1-2,once,TRBD1,TRBV4-1,TGCGCCAGCAGCGAAAGGGGTGGGACAGGGCATGGCTACACCTTC,CASSERGGTGHGYTF
TRBJ2-1,.,TRBD2,TRBV27,TGTGCCAGCAGACCTAGCGGGGTGGATTACAATGAGCAGTTCTTC,CASRPSGVDYNEQFF
TRBJ2-3,.,.,TRBV28,TGTGCCAGCAGTTCGGGGGATGTAGATACGCAGTATTTT,CASSSGDVDTQYF
TRBJ2-1,.,.,TRBV18,TGTGCCAGCTCGCCCCAGGCTCCCTCCTACAATGAGCAGTTCTTC,CASSPQAPSYNEQFF
TRBJ1-5,.,TRBD1,TRBV5-5,TGTGCCAGCAGCCCCGCTTCCGACAGGGTAAATCAGCCCCAGCATTTT,CASSPASDRVNQPQHF
TRBJ1-6,.,.,TRBV6-5,TGTGCCATTACCTTGCAGTCTGCTTCACCCCTCCACTTT,CAITLQSASPLHF
TRBJ1-2,once,.,TRBV19,TGTGCCAGTAGTATAGTTCCCTTAAACTATGGCTACACCTTC,CASSIVPLNYGYTF
TRBJ1-4,once,.,TRBV5-6,TGTGCCAGCAGTTTCGGACAGAAAACAACTAATGAAAAACTGTTTTTT,CASSFGQKTTNEKLFF
TRBJ2-7,.,TRBD2,TRBV27,TGTGCCAGCAGTCCGATACGTAGCGGGATCTCCTACGAGCAGTACTTC,CASSPIRSGISYEQYF
TRBJ2-7,.,.,TRBV5-1,TGCGCCAGCAGCTTGGAGCCAGGGCTGGGAGAGCAGTACTTC,CASSLEPGLGEQYF
TRBJ1-2,few,.,TRBV19,TGTGCCAGTAGTATTGTTCACAAGATAAACTATGGCTACACCTTC,CASSIVHKINYGYTF
TRBJ1-2,.,TRBD1,TRBV9,TGTGCCAGCAGCGCCAGTTTACAGGGGAACTATGGCTACACCTTC,CASSASLQGNYGYTF
TRBJ2-7,few,.,TRBV7-9,TGTGCCAGCAGCCTGCGACAGTACGAGCAGTACTTC,CASSLRQYEQYF
TRBJ1-2,.,TRBD1,TRBV5-1,TGCGCCAGCAGCCTGGACAGGGGCCGGGAGTATGGCTACACCTTC,CASSLDRGREYGYTF
TRBJ2-3,.,.,TRBV3-1/TRBV3-2,TGTGCCAGCAGCCAACAGACAGTCATCACAGATACGCAGTATTTT,CASSQQTVITDTQYF
TRBJ2-5,.,TRBD2,TRBV7-3,TGTGCCAGCAGCGCTAGCGGGAGTAGGGAGACCCAGTACTTC,CASSASGSRETQYF
TRBJ2-3,.,.,TRBV30,TGTGCCTGGAGTGTTTCTGCAGATACGCAGTATTTT,CAWSVSADTQYF
TRBJ1-2,.,.,TRBV6-5,TGTGCCAGCAGTTACTCGAACAGTAGAGTCGGCTACACCTTC,CASSYSNSRVGYTF
TRBJ1-2,.,.,TRBV10-3,TGTGCCATCAGTGACGGGGAGGGGGGGCCCGGCGGCTACACCTTC,CAISDGEGGPGGYTF
TRBJ2-1,.,.,TRBV6-2/TRBV6-3,TGTGCCAGCAGCTCCCTCGGCGCGGGGAATGAGCAGTTCTTC,CASSSLGAGNEQFF
TRBJ2-5,.,TRBD2,TRBV18,TGTGCCAGCTCCCTCGGACTAGCGGGGGACCAAGAGACCCAGTACTTC,CASSLGLAGDQETQYF
TRBJ2-2,.,TRBD2,TRBV5-1,TGCGCCAGCAGCCCGAAGGCGGGAGGAGGGTCAGCCGGGGAGCTGTTTTTT,CASSPKAGGGSAGELFF
TRBJ1-1,medium-sized,.,TRBV2,TGTGCCAGCAGCTATGAGGATGAAGCTTTCTTT,CASSYEDEAFF
TRBJ1-5,.,.,TRBV4-1,TGCGCCAGCAGCCAAGATTATAGCCAGCCCCAGCATTTT,CASSQDYSQPQHF
TRBJ2-7,.,.,TRBV7-2,TGTGCCAGCAGCTCCAGCCAGGGGGGCTACGAGCAGTACTTC,CASSSSQGGYEQYF
TRBJ2-7,.,TRBD2,TRBV5-4,TGTGCCAGCATCCAAAACAGGCGGCTAGCGGGTGTCCCCGAGCAGTACTTC,CASIQNRRLAGVPEQYF
TRBJ1-2,.,TRBD1,TRBV5-6,TGTGCCAGCAGCTCCCAGGGCCAGGGGGGATATGGCTACACCTTC,CASSSQGQGGYGYTF
TRBJ2-7,.,.,TRBV5-4,TGTGCCAGCAGCTTGGGAGGTGATCAGATTTACGAGCAGTACTTC,CASSLGGDQIYEQYF
TRBJ1-2,.,.,TRBV12-3/TRBV12-4,TGTGCCAGCAGTGATCAGGGATATGGCTACACCTTC,CASSDQGYGYTF
TRBJ2-5,.,TRBD2,TRBV10-2,TGCGCCAGCAGTGAGCCTGGCGGGAGGGAACAAGAGACCCAGTACTTC,CASSEPGGREQETQYF
TRBJ1-2,once,.,TRBV5-1,TGCGCCAGCAGCTCCGGACAGTCCCTCCGTGGCTACACCTTC,CASSSGQSLRGYTF
TRBJ1-2,.,.,TRBV28,TGTGCCAGCAGTTCTTTTACAGGCCACTATGGCTACACCTTC,CASSSFTGHYGYTF
TRBJ2-5,once,.,TRBV2,TGTGCCAGCTCGAACGGGGTGGAAGAGACCCAGTACTTC,CASSNGVEETQYF
TRBJ1-2,.,.,TRBV12-3/TRBV12-4,TGTGCCAGCATCCTAACAGGGTCCTATGGCTACACCTTC,CASILTGSYGYTF
TRBJ1-2,.,.,TRBV28,TGTGCCATCCAACCCGCAGGGTACGACCGTGGCTACACCTTC,CAIQPAGYDRGYTF
TRBJ2-2,.,.,TRBV5-5,TGTGCCAGCAGCTTGTGGGGGGACGCGAACACCGGGGAGCTGTTTTTT,CASSLWGDANTGELFF
TRBJ2-1,.,TRBD1,TRBV27,TGTGCCAGCAGCATAAGGACAGGGCATCGCAATGAGCAGTTCTTC,CASSIRTGHRNEQFF
TRBJ1-6,few,.,TRBV2,TGTGCCAGCAGTGAGCAGGGGTCCTATAATTCACCCCTCCACTTT,CASSEQGSYNSPLHF
TRBJ2-1,.,TRBD2,TRBV6-5,TGTGCCAGCAGTCCTAGCGGACTCTACAATGAGCAGTTCTTC,CASSPSGLYNEQFF
TRBJ2-7,.,TRBD1,TRBV28,TGTGCCAGCAGCATGGCGGGACAGGGAACTCGCGAGCAGTACTTC,CASSMAGQGTREQYF
TRBJ2-3,few,TRBD2,TRBV27,TGTGCCAGCAGTCCCCAGAGCGGGAGGGCCAGGGATACGCAGTATTTT,CASSPQSGRARDTQYF
TRBJ1-1,once,.,TRBV2,TGTGCCAGCAGTACAGGTGCCTCCCCCGCCCAAGCTTTCTTT,CASSTGASPAQAFF
TRBJ2-7,.,.,TRBV7-8,TGTGCCAGCAGCTCCAACTCCTACGAGCAGTACTTC,CASSSNSYEQYF
TRBJ1-1,once,.,TRBV6-1,TGTGCCAGCAGTGAACTCGGGGCTTTCTTT,CASSELGAFF
TRBJ1-5,.,TRBD1,TRBV19,TGTGCCAGTAGTATACCCCGGGGGACAGAAAATCAGCCCCAGCATTTT,CASSIPRGTENQPQHF